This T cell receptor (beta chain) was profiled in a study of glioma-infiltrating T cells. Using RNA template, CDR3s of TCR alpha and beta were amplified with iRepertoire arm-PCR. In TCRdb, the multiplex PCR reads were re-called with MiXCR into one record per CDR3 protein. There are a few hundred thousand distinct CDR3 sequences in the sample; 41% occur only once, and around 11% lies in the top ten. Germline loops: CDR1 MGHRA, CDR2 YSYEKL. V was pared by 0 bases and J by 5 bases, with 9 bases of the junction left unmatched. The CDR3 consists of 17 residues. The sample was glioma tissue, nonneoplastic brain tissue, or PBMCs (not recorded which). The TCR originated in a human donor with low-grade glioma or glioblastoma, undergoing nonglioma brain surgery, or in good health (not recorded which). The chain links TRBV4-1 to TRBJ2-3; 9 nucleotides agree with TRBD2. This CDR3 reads CASSQDRGGRAKDTQYF. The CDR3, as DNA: TGCGCCAGCAGCCAAGACCGGGGCGGGAGGGCCAAAGATACGCAGTATTTT.